This T cell receptor (beta chain) was sequenced during a study of graft-versus-host responses after intestinal transplantation. Study-wide results and limits: Those patients showing graft-donor T cell macrochimerism displayed high graft-versus-host to host-versus-graft clonal ratios in allografts.

Produced via immunoSEQ multiplex PCR; TCRdb's table is partial and in-frame only. This sample carries some 14,000 clones, roughly a third of them seen once, and the ten largest clones take 2.3%. J lost 13 bases, V lost 4 bases, and 8 bases had no gene match. CDR1 and CDR2 (germline): SGDLS, YYNGEE. This CDR3 has 12 amino acids. Co-plated with some 200,000 CFSE-labeled responder cells were some 200,000 irradiated, violet-dye-labeled stimulator cells. The chain employs TRBV9 and TRBJ2-1, with 7 bases aligning to TRBD1. This receptor was obtained from a human patient who received an intestinal transplant. This material consisted of alloreactive CD8+ T cells from a mixed lymphocyte reaction culture, taken before intestinal transplant. Subset specified: CFSE-low proliferating T cells sorted from roughly six-day pre-transplant mixed lymphocyte reaction (GvH or HvG direction). CDR3 loop: CASSTKTGSQFF. DNA of the CDR3: TGTGCCAGCAGCACAAAGACAGGGAGTCAGTTCTTC.